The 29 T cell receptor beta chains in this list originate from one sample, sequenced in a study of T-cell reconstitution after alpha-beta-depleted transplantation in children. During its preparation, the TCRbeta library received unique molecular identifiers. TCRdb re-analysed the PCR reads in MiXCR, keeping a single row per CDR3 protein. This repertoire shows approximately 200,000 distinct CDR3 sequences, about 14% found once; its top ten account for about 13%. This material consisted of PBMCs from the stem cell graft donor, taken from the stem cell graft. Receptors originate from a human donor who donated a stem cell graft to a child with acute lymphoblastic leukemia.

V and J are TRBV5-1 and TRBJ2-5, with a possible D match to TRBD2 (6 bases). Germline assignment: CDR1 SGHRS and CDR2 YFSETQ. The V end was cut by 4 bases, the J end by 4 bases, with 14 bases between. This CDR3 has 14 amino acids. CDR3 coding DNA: TGCGCCAGCAGCCTCGGGAGCGAATTAGAGACCCAGTACTTC. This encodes CASSLGSELETQYF.

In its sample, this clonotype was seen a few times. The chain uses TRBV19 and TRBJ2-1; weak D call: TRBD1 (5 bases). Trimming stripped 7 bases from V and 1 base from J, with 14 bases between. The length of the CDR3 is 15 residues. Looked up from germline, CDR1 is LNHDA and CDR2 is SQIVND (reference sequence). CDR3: CASTLGGASYNEQFF. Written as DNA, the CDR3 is TGTGCCAGTACTCTTGGTGGGGCATCCTACAATGAGCAGTTCTTC.

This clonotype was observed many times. CDR3 residues: CASSLEEGVNIQYF. For the CDR3, the DNA is TGTGCCAGCAGCTTGGAAGAAGGGGTGAACATTCAGTACTTC. The chain links TRBV5-5 to TRBJ2-4; D might be TRBD1 (5 bases). The CDR3 is 14 residues long. V was shortened by 0 bases and J by 7 bases, with 11 bases between the two germline ends. Germline CDR1 SGHKS, CDR2 YYEKEE (reference sequence).

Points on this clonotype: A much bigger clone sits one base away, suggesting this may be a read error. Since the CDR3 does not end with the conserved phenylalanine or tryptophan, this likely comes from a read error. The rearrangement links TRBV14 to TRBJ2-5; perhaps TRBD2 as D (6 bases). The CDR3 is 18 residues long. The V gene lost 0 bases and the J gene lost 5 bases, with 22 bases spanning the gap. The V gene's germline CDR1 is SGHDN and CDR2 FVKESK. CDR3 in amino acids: CASSQEGDSPWRTETQYL. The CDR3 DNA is TGTGCCAGCAGCCAAGAAGGGGACTCCCCTTGGAGAACCGAGACCCAGTACCTC.

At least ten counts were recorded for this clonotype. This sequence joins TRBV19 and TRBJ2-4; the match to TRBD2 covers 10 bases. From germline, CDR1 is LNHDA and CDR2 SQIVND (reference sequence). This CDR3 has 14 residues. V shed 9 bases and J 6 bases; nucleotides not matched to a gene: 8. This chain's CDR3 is CASTEREGVNIQYF. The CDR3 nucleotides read TGTGCCAGCACAGAGCGGGAGGGCGTAAACATTCAGTACTTC.

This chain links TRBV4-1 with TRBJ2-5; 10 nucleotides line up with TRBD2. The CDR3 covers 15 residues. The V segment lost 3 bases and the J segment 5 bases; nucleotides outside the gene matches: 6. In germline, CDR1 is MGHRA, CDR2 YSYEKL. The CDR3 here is CASSQGGLASETQYF. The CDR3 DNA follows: TGCGCCAGCAGCCAGGGGGGACTAGCGTCGGAGACCCAGTACTTC.

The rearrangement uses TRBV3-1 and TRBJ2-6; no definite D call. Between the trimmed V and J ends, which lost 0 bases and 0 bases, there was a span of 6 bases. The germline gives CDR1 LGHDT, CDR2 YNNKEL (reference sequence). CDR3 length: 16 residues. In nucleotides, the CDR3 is TGTGCCAGCAGCCAAGATCCGGGCTCTGGGGCCAACGTCCTGACTTTC. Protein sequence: CASSQDPGSGANVLTF.

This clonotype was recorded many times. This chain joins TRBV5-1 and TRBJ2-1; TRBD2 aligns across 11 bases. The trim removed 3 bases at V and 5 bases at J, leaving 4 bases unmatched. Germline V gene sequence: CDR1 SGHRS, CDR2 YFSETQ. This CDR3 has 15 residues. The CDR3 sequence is CASSSGLAADNEQFF. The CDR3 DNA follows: TGCGCCAGCAGCTCGGGACTAGCGGCCGACAATGAGCAGTTCTTC.

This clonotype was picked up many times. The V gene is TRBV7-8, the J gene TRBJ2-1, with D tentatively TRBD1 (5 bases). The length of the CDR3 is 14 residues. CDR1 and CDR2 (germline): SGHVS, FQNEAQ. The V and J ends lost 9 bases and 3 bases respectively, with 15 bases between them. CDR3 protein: CASRGPGSYNEQFF. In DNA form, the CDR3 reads TGTGCCAGTAGGGGTCCTGGAAGCTACAATGAGCAGTTCTTC.

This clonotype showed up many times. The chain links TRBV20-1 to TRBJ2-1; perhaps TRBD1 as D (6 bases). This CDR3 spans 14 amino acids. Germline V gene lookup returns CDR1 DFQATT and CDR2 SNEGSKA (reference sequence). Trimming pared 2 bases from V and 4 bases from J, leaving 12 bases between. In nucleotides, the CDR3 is TGCAGTGCTAGAATTGGACAGATTTACAATGAGCAGTTCTTC. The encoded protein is CSARIGQIYNEQFF.

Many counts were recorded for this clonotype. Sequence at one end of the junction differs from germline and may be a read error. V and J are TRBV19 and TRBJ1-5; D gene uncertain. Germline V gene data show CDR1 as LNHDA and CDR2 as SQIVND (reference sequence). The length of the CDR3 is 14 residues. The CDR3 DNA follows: TGTGCCAGTACTATAGGCAGCCAGAATCAGCCCCAGCATTTT. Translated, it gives CASTIGSQNQPQHF.

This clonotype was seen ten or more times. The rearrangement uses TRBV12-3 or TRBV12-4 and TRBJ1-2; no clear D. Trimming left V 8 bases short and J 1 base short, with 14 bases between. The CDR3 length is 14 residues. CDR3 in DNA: TGTGCCAGCTCCTGGGCAGCGAATAACTATGGCTACACCTTC. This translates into CASSWAANNYGYTF.

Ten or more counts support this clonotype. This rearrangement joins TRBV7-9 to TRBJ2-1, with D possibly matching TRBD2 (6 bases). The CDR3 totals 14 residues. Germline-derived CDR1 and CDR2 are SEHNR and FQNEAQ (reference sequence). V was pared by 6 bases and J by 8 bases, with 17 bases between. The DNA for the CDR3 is TGTGCCAGCAGTGGGACTCTTAATGTCGATGAGCAGTTCTTC. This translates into CASSGTLNVDEQFF. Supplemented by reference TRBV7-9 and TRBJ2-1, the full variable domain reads DTGVSQNPRHKITKRGQNVTFRCDPISEHNRLYWYRQTLGQGPEFLTYFQNEAQLEKSRLLSDRFSAERPKGSFSTLEIQRTEQGDSAMYLCASSGTLNVDEQFFGPGTRLTVL.

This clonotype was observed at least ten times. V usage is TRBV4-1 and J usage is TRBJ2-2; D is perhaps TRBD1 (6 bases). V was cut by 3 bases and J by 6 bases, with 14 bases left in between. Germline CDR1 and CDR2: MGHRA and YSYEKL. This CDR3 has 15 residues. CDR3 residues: CASSQGALEAGELFF. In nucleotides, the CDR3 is TGCGCCAGCAGCCAGGGGGCACTAGAGGCCGGGGAGCTGTTTTTT.

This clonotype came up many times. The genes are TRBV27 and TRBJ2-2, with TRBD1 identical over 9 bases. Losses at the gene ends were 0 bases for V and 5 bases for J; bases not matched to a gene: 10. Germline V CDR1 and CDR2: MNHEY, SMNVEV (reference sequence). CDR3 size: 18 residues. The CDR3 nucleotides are TGTGCCAGCAGTTTATCGGGACAGGGATATTACGGAACCGGGGAGCTGTTTTTT. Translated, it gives CASSLSGQGYYGTGELFF.

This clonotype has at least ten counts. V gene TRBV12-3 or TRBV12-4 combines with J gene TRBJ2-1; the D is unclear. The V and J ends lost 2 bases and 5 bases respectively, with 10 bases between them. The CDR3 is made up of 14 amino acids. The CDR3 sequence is CASSLIIQDNEQFF. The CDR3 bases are TGTGCCAGCAGTTTAATCATTCAGGACAATGAGCAGTTCTTC.

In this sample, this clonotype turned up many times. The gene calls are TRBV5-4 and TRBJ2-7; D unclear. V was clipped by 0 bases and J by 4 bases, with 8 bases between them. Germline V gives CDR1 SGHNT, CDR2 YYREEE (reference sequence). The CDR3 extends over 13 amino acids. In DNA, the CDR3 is TGTGCCAGCAGCTTGGCAAGGAGTTACGAGCAGTACTTC. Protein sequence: CASSLARSYEQYF.

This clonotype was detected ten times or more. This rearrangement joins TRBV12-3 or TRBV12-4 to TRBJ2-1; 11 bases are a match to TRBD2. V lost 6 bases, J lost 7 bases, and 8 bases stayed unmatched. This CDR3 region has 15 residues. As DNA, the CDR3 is TGTGCCAGCAGGATCCGACTAGCGGGAATAAATGAGCAGTTCTTC. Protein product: CASRIRLAGINEQFF.

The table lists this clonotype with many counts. DNA of the CDR3: TGTGCCAGCAGTTCTGACGCGACAGGGGGATCAAACGGGGAGCTGTTTTTT. As protein: CASSSDATGGSNGELFF. The chain joins TRBV12-3 or TRBV12-4 to TRBJ2-2, with TRBD1 matching 9 bases. V lost 4 bases, J lost 7 bases, and 13 bases stayed unmatched. This CDR3 is built from 17 residues.

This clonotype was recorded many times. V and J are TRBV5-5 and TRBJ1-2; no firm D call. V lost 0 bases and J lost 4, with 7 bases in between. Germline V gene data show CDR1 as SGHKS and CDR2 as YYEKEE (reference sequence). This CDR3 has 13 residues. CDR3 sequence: CASSLGRIYGYTF. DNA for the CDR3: TGTGCCAGCAGCTTGGGCCGAATCTATGGCTACACCTTC.

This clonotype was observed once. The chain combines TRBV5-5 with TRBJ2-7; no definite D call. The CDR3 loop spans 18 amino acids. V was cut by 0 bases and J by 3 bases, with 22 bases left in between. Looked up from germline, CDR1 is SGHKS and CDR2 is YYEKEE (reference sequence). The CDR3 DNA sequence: TGTGCCAGCAGCTTGGCTGGACGGACCGGGCGGTTGGACTACGAGCAGTACTTC. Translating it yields CASSLAGRTGRLDYEQYF.

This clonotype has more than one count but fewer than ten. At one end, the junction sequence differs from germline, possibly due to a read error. Written as DNA, the CDR3 is TGTGCCAGCAGTTTTCGGGGACAGGCTAAAAACAGTCAGTACTTC. This encodes CASSFRGQAKNSQYF. This chain joins TRBV12-3 or TRBV12-4 and TRBJ2-4; 8 nucleotides line up with TRBD1. CDR3 length: 15 residues.

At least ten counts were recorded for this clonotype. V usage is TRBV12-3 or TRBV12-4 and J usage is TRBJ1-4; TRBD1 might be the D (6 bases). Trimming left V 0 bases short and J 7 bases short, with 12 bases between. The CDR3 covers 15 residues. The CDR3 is CASSLAGGLGEKLFF. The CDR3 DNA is TGTGCCAGCAGTTTAGCGGGGGGCTTAGGTGAAAAACTGTTTTTT.

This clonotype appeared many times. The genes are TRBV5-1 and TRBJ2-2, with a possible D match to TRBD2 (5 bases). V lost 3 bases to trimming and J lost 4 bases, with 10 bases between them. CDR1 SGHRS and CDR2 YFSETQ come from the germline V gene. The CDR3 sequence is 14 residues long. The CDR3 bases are TGCGCCAGCAGCTATGACTACCCCACCGGGGAGCTGTTTTTT. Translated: CASSYDYPTGELFF.

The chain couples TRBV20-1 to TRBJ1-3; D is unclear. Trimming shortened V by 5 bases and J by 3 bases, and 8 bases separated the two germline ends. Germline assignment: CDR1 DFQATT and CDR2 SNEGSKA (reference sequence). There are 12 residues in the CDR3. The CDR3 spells CSARYVGNTIYF. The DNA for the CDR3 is TGCAGTGCTCGTTATGTTGGAAACACCATATATTTT.

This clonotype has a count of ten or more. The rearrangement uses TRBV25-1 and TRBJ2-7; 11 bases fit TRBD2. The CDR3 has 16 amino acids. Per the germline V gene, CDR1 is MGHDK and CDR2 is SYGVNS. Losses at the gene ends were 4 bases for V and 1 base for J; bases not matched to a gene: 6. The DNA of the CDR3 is TGTGCCAGCAGTGGGGGGACTAGCGGCTCTTCCTACGAGCAGTACTTC. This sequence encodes CASSGGTSGSSYEQYF.

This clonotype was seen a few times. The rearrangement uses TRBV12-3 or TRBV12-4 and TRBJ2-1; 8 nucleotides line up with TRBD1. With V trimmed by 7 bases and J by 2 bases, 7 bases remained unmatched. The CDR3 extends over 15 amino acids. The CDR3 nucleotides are TGTGCCAGCATGCCGGACAGGGCCCCCTACAATGAGCAGTTCTTC. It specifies CASMPDRAPYNEQFF.

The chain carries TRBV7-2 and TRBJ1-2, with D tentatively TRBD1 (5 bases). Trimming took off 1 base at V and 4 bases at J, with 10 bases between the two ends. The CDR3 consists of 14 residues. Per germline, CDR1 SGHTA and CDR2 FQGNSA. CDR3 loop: CASSLVPGVYGYTF. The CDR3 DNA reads TGTGCCAGCAGCTTAGTCCCGGGGGTCTATGGCTACACCTTC.

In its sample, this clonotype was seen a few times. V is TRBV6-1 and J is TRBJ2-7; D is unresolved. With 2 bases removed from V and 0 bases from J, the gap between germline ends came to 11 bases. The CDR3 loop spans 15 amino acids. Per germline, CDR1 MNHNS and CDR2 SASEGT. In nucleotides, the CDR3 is TGTGCCAGCAGTGAAACGGCAACCAGCTCCTACGAGCAGTACTTC. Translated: CASSETATSSYEQYF.